This TCR beta chain was found in a study of CD8+CD57+ T cells in acquired aplastic anemia. Flow cytometry had shown expanded CD8+CD57+ cells in the patients chosen for sequencing. Genomic DNA provided the template from which TCR beta VDJ and CDR3 profiles were obtained. TCRdb re-called the reads with MiXCR, one entry per CDR3 protein. The sample lists 150,000 to 180,000 distinct CDR3 sequences, 52% occurring once. The germline CDR1 and CDR2 sequences are SNHLY and FYNNEI. The CDR3 extends over 13 amino acids. V was cut by 7 bases and J by 2 bases, with 11 bases left in between. The V gene is TRBV2, the J gene TRBJ2-5; D is possibly TRBD2 (6 bases). The specimen sequenced was sorted CD4+, CD8+, or CD8+CD57+ T cells (not recorded which) from PBMCs. This receptor was obtained from a human donor with aplastic anemia. The CDR3 here is CASKAGRQETQYF. The CDR3 nucleotides read TGTGCCAGCAAGGCGGGGCGACAAGAGACCCAGTACTTC.